One sample yielded the 24 T cell receptor beta chains listed below, sequenced in a study of shared clonotypes between healthy human individuals. Assay used: immunoSEQ multiplex PCR; TCRdb lists only in-frame clones, some missing. This sample has over a million clones, with around 97% found just once. Input material: naive CD4+ T cells sorted from blood. Documented subset: CD45RA+ positively selected. These receptors all stem from a young man in good health.

The chain carries TRBV4-2 and TRBJ1-5; 7 bases are a match to TRBD1. CDR3 length: 14 amino acids. V dropped 3 bases and J dropped 6; count of bases not matched to a gene: 5. Germline values: CDR1 LGHNA, CDR2 YNFKEQ. CDR3 nucleotide sequence: TGTGCCAGCAGCCAGGAGACAGGGCTTCAGCCCCAGCATTTT. Protein sequence: CASSQETGLQPQHF.

This rearrangement joins TRBV29-1 to TRBJ2-3; D unresolved. V lost 5 bases to trimming and J lost 2 bases, with 8 bases between them. Germline-derived CDR1 and CDR2 are SQVTM and ANQGSEA. The CDR3 sequence is 12 residues long. CDR3 sequence: CSVPVPTDTQYF. The DNA for the CDR3 is TGCAGCGTTCCCGTTCCCACAGATACGCAGTATTTT.

V and J are TRBV28 and TRBJ2-1; 7 bases line up with TRBD2. The germline CDR1 and CDR2 sequences are MDHEN and SYDVKM. J gave up 1 base and V 4 bases, and 1 base lay outside the gene matches. The CDR3 has 14 residues. This chain's CDR3 is CASSYGGSYNEQFF. The CDR3 nucleotides are TGTGCCAGCAGTTACGGGGGGTCCTACAATGAGCAGTTCTTC.

This chain uses TRBV27 with TRBJ1-4, with TRBD1 identical over 9 bases. The germline V gene encodes CDR1 MNHEY and CDR2 SMNVEV (reference sequence). Trimming at V came to 6 bases and at J to 5 bases, leaving 10 bases not matched to a gene. The CDR3 is 16 residues long. The CDR3 region is CASSQQGAKVNEKLFF. The CDR3 nucleotides are TGTGCCAGCAGCCAACAGGGGGCAAAAGTGAATGAAAAACTGTTTTTT.

The chain joins TRBV19 to TRBJ2-7, with D perhaps matching TRBD1 (6 bases). Trimming took 10 bases from V and 7 from J, leaving 23 bases between them. Germline V gene data show CDR1 as LNHDA and CDR2 as SQIVND (reference sequence). This CDR3 is built from 14 residues. The CDR3 nucleotides read TGTGCCACTGGAAGGACAGCACGATCCCTTGAGCAGTACTTC. This translates into CATGRTARSLEQYF.

CDR3 residues: CASSLGTRSLGEQYF. In nucleotides, the CDR3 is TGTGCCAGCAGCTTAGGGACTAGGTCTTTGGGCGAGCAGTACTTC. J is TRBJ2-7 and V is TRBV7-2, with 7 positions matching TRBD2. The CDR3 consists of 15 residues. CDR1 is SGHTA, CDR2 FQGNSA, per germline. Trimming cost V 1 base and J 6 bases; bases outside gene matches: 9.

The DNA for the CDR3 is TGTGCCAGCAGCGTAGTAGGAAGGGAGGGCAATGAGCAGTTCTTC. Its protein is CASSVVGREGNEQFF. The chain has TRBV9 and TRBJ2-1; TRBD2 agrees at 7 bases. The germline V gene encodes CDR1 SGDLS and CDR2 YYNGEE. The CDR3 is made up of 15 amino acids. The ends lost 0 bases at V and 6 bases at J; junction bases unmatched: 6.

This chain joins TRBV4-1 and TRBJ2-2; 9 nucleotides line up with TRBD2. The J segment lost 2 bases and the V segment lost 3 bases, leaving 7 bases of the junction unmatched. The CDR3 totals 17 residues. CDR1 and CDR2 from the germline V gene are MGHRA and YSYEKL. CDR3 sequence: CASSQLWREGNTGELFF. CDR3 in DNA: TGCGCCAGCAGCCAGCTTTGGCGGGAGGGAAACACCGGGGAGCTGTTTTTT.

V and J are TRBV5-1 and TRBJ2-7, with 7 bases matching TRBD1. The CDR3 covers 14 residues. CDR1 and CDR2 (germline): SGHRS, YFSETQ. V lost 5 bases, J lost 4 bases, and 9 bases stayed unmatched. CDR3 residues: CASRTPGQPYEQYF. CDR3 coding DNA: TGCGCCAGCAGAACTCCGGGACAGCCTTACGAGCAGTACTTC.

The rearrangement joins TRBV5-1 to TRBJ2-6; no firm D call. This CDR3 has 15 amino acids. V was clipped by 3 bases and J by 1 base, with 8 bases between them. Germline V gives CDR1 SGHRS, CDR2 YFSETQ. The CDR3 DNA sequence: TGCGCCAGCAGCTCGGACGGATCTGGGGCCAACGTCCTGACTTTC. Amino acids: CASSSDGSGANVLTF.

J is TRBJ1-1 and V is TRBV9, with a weak D call TRBD1 (5 bases). Germline-derived CDR1 and CDR2 are SGDLS and YYNGEE. This CDR3 region has 14 residues. Trimming took off 1 base at V and 4 bases at J, with 11 bases between the two ends. The CDR3 reads CASSVRGFGTEAFF. The CDR3 DNA follows: TGTGCCAGCAGCGTACGGGGGTTTGGCACTGAAGCTTTCTTT.

This rearrangement joins TRBV13 to TRBJ1-4; D is undetermined. Per germline, CDR1 PRHDT and CDR2 FYEKMQ (reference sequence). Trimming took 5 bases from V and 4 from J, leaving 14 bases between them. CDR3 length: 15 residues. In nucleotides, the CDR3 is TGTGCCAGCAGCAGACAAGACGACGGTAATGAAAAACTGTTTTTT. Its translation is CASSRQDDGNEKLFF.

The CDR3: CASSMGVTSGRTSTDTQYF. The CDR3 DNA follows: TGTGCCAGTAGTATGGGGGTAACTAGCGGTCGCACTAGCACAGATACGCAGTATTTT. The V and J genes are TRBV19 and TRBJ2-3, with TRBD2 matching over 8 bases. The ends lost 3 bases at V and 0 bases at J; junction bases unmatched: 14. The germline V gene encodes CDR1 LNHDA and CDR2 SQIVND (reference sequence). There are 19 residues in the CDR3.

About this clone itself: Additional DNA sequences in this sample encode the identical CDR3. In DNA form, the CDR3 reads TGTGCCAGCAGTTTAGGGAGGGGTAGCAATCAGCCCCAGCATTTT. Protein product: CASSLGRGSNQPQHF. The chain recombines TRBV28 with TRBJ1-5; maybe TRBD1 (5 bases). The CDR3 length is 15 residues. Trimming left V 2 bases short and J 0 bases short, with 8 bases between. CDR1 is MDHEN and CDR2 is SYDVKM in the germline V gene.

This clone was counted a single time. The chain carries TRBV6-1 and TRBJ1-4; no clear D gene. The CDR3 covers 11 residues. The germline V gene encodes CDR1 MNHNS and CDR2 SASEGT. Trimming stripped 7 bases from V and 4 bases from J, with 4 bases between. This CDR3 reads CASMVNEKLFF. CDR3 sequence (DNA): TGTGCCAGCATGGTTAATGAAAAACTGTTTTTT.

The gene calls are TRBV9 and TRBJ2-1; TRBD2 might be the D (5 bases). The CDR3 has 13 residues. Trimming stripped 2 bases from V and 4 bases from J, with 7 bases between. CDR1 SGDLS and CDR2 YYNGEE come from the germline V gene. This chain's CDR3 is CASSVTIYNEQFF. DNA for the CDR3: TGTGCCAGCAGCGTGACTATATACAATGAGCAGTTCTTC.

V and J are TRBV28 and TRBJ2-1, with 15 bases matching TRBD2. Germline trimming cut 5 bases from V and 7 bases from J; bases unmatched to any gene: 12. The CDR3 spans 18 residues. In germline, CDR1 is MDHEN, CDR2 SYDVKM. CDR3 DNA sequence: TGTGCCAGCAGTCCTAATCCTTGGACTAGCGGGAGGGGAAATGAGCAGTTCTTC. Encoded protein: CASSPNPWTSGRGNEQFF.

J is TRBJ1-1 and V is TRBV6-1; no definite D call. V lost 2 bases and J lost 0, with 7 bases in between. Germline CDR1 is MNHNS and CDR2 is SASEGT. The CDR3 has 14 residues. The CDR3 loop is CASSELVVNTEAFF. CDR3 DNA sequence: TGTGCCAGCAGTGAATTGGTGGTGAACACTGAAGCTTTCTTT.

The CDR3 loop is CASSSVAGATDTQYF. The CDR3 nucleotides read TGTGCCAGCAGTTCGGTAGCGGGGGCCACAGATACGCAGTATTTT. The rearrangement links TRBV6-5 to TRBJ2-3; 9 bases agree with TRBD2. Trimming at V came to 4 bases and at J to 2 bases, leaving 4 bases not matched to a gene. The germline V gene encodes CDR1 MNHEY and CDR2 SVGAGI. CDR3 size: 15 residues.

The chain has TRBV5-1 and TRBJ1-1, with D possibly being TRBD1 (5 bases). This CDR3 has 15 residues. In germline, CDR1 is SGHRS, CDR2 YFSETQ. V shed 3 bases and J shed 4 bases, with 16 bases lying between them. The CDR3 region has the DNA TGCGCCAGCAGCTCGGACATCCCGCGAGGCACTGAAGCTTTCTTT. This gives the protein CASSSDIPRGTEAFF.

In regard to this clone: The identical CDR3 is also encoded by other nucleotide sequences in the sample. This chain joins TRBV2 and TRBJ1-5; D is uncertain. V was cut by 4 bases and J by 3 bases, with 7 bases left in between. The CDR3 spans 13 residues. Germline loops: CDR1 SNHLY, CDR2 FYNNEI. CDR3 sequence: CASSVDSNQPQHF. The CDR3 DNA reads as TGTGCCAGCAGTGTGGATTCCAATCAGCCCCAGCATTTT. The full variable domain, with the rest looked up from reference TRBV2 and TRBJ1-5, is EPEVTQTPSHQVTQMGQEVILRCVPISNHLYFYWYRQILGQKVEFLVSFYNNEISEKSEIFDDQFSVERPDGSNFTLKIRSTKLEDSAMYFCASSVDSNQPQHFGDGTRLSIL.

The genes are TRBV11-2 and TRBJ2-7; D remains ambiguous. From germline, CDR1 is SGHAT and CDR2 FQNNGV. V dropped 1 base and J dropped 6 bases, with 19 bases sitting between them. This CDR3 has 16 amino acids. Written as DNA, the CDR3 is TGTGCCAGCAGCTTAGCTGGGATTGGACCGATGGGCGAGCAGTACTTC. It is translated as CASSLAGIGPMGEQYF.

Regarding this clone: At one boundary the junction diverges from the germline segment, which might be a read error. The gene calls are TRBV7-9 and TRBJ1-4; D unclear. In germline, CDR1 is SEHNR, CDR2 FQNEAQ (reference sequence). The CDR3 has 14 amino acids. For the CDR3, the DNA is TGTGCCAGCACCTTAGGAGGGACTAATGAAAAACTGTTTTTT. This codes for CASTLGGTNEKLFF. Drawing the rest from reference TRBV7-9 and TRBJ1-4, the complete variable domain is DTGVSQNPRHKITKRGQNVTFRCDPISEHNRLYWYRQTLGQGPEFLTYFQNEAQLEKSRLLSDRFSAERPKGSFSTLEIQRTEQGDSAMYLCASTLGGTNEKLFFGSGTQLSVL.

The chain uses TRBV18 and TRBJ2-1, with 9 bases aligning to TRBD1. Germline loops: CDR1 KGHSH, CDR2 LQKENI. The V segment lost 3 bases and the J segment 7 bases; nucleotides outside the gene matches: 4. The CDR3 is 14 amino acids. The CDR3 DNA follows: TGTGCCAGCTCACCCGGGACAGGGTGGAATGAGCAGTTCTTC. Translating it yields CASSPGTGWNEQFF. The variable domain in full, with the rest retrieved from reference TRBV18 and TRBJ2-1, is NAGVMQNPRHLVRRRGQEARLRCSPMKGHSHVYWYRQLPEEGLKFMVYLQKENIIDESGMPKERFSAEFPKEGPSILRIQQVVRGDSAAYFCASSPGTGWNEQFFGPGTRLTVL.